This T cell receptor (beta chain) was profiled in a study of T cell changes during pregnancy in multiple sclerosis. Profiling relied on immunoSEQ multiplex PCR, and the TCRdb table lists in-frame clones only, not all of them. The data show roughly 90,000 clones, with roughly 93% seen just once and less than 2.5% held by the top ten. This clone has a handful of counts. The specimen was peripheral blood, collected in the third trimester of pregnancy. The sequence derives from a female donor with multiple sclerosis, enrolled in a pregnancy study.

In DNA, the CDR3 is TGTGCCAGCAGTTTCGCTGAAGCTTTCTTT. This codes for CASSFAEAFF. The chain has TRBV25-1 and TRBJ1-1, with D uncertain. The V and J ends lost 5 bases and 6 bases respectively, with 4 bases between them. The germline CDR1 and CDR2 sequences are MGHDK and SYGVNS. CDR3 size: 10 residues.